This T cell receptor (beta chain) was recovered during a study of blood T cell repertoires in COVID-19. Turning to the study itself: Some COVID-19 samples were acute and others convalescent; all came from the United States, Italy and Spain. T cells, B-cell-depleted T cells, or PBMCs supplied cDNA or gDNA.

The CDR3 covers 19 residues. Germline trimming cut 6 bases from V and 7 bases from J; bases unmatched to any gene: 20. Germline-derived CDR1 and CDR2 are LNHDA and SQIVND (reference sequence). The table came from immunoSEQ multiplex PCR; TCRdb's copy has only in-frame clones and leaves some out. The sample has some 260,000 clones, roughly 85% seen once. Material for sequencing was peripheral blood. The sequence was collected from a young woman with acute or convalescent COVID-19. The J gene is TRBJ1-4, the V gene TRBV19, with 10 bases identical to TRBD1. This chain's CDR3 is CASSRGVGTGVLRTEKLFF. DNA for the CDR3: TGTGCCAGTAGCCGAGGAGTGGGGACAGGGGTTCTTCGTACTGAAAAACTGTTTTTT. Drawing the rest from reference TRBV19 and TRBJ1-4, the complete variable domain is DGGITQSPKYLFRKEGQNVTLSCEQNLNHDAMYWYRQDPGQGLRLIYYSQIVNDFQKGDIAEGYSVSREKKESFPLTVTSAQKNPTAFYLCASSRGVGTGVLRTEKLFFGSGTQLSVL.